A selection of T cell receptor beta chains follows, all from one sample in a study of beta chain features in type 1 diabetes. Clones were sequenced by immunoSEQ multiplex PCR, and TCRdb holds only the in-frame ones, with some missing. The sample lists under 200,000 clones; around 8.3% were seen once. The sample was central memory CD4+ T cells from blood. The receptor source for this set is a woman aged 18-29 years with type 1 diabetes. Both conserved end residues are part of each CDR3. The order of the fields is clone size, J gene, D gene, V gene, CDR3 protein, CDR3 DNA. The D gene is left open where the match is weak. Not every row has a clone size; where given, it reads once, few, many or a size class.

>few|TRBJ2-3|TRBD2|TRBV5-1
CASSRSGSGDTQYF
TGCGCCAGCAGCCGGAGCGGGAGTGGGGATACGCAGTATTTT
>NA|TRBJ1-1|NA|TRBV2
CATISSGNTEAFF
TGTGCCACCATTTCATCAGGGAACACTGAAGCTTTCTTT
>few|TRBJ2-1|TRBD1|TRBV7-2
CASPGGTYNEQFF
TGTGCCAGCCCAGGGGGAACCTACAATGAGCAGTTCTTC
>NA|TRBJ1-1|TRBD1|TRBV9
CASSVAPGGYTEAFF
TGTGCCAGCAGCGTAGCTCCAGGGGGCTACACTGAAGCTTTCTTT
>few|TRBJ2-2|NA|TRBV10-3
CAITPKEAGELFF
TGTGCCATCACCCCAAAGGAGGCCGGGGAGCTGTTTTTT
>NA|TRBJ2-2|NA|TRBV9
CASSGDTGTGELFF
TGTGCCAGCAGCGGGGACACCGGCACCGGGGAGCTGTTTTTT
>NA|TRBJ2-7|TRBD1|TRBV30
CAWRRTGVPYEQYF
TGTGCCTGGAGACGAACAGGGGTTCCCTACGAGCAGTACTTC
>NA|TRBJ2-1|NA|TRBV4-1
CASSQARENEQFF
TGCGCCAGCAGCCAAGCTCGAGAAAATGAGCAGTTCTTC
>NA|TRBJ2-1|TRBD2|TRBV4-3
CASSQLAGVHNEQFF
TGCGCCAGCAGCCAACTAGCGGGAGTACACAATGAGCAGTTCTTC
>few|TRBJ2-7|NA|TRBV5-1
CASSLAMGQGYEQYF
TGCGCCAGCAGCTTGGCCATGGGGCAGGGGTACGAGCAGTACTTC
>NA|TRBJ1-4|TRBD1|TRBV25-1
CARVTGTGCEKLFF
TGTGCCAGAGTAACCGGGACAGGGTGCGAAAAACTGTTTTTT
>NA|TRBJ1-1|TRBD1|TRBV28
CASSLTGVNTEAFF
TGTGCCAGCAGTTTGACAGGGGTGAACACTGAAGCTTTCTTT
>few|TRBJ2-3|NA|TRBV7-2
CASSSRGADTQYF
TGTGCCAGCAGCTCCAGGGGGGCAGATACGCAGTATTTT
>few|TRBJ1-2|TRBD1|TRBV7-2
CASSRQGNGYTF
TGTGCCAGCAGCCGACAGGGGAATGGCTACACCTTC
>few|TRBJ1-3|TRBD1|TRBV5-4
CASSPQQGSSGNTIYF
TGTGCCAGCAGCCCGCAACAGGGGAGCTCTGGAAACACCATATATTTT
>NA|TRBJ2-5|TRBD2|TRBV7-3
CASSLTAASGTHQETQYF
TGTGCCAGCAGCTTAACCGCGGCTAGCGGGACCCACCAAGAGACCCAGTACTTC
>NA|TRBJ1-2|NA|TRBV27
CASSLTGTYGYTF
TGTGCCAGCAGTTTAACGGGTACCTATGGCTACACCTTC
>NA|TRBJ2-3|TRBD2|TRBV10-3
CAITLSGASTDTQYF
TGTGCCATCACTCTTAGCGGGGCGAGCACAGATACGCAGTATTTT
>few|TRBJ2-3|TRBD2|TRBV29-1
CSAEGGGGGDTQYF
TGCAGCGCCGAGGGCGGGGGGGGTGGAGATACGCAGTATTTT
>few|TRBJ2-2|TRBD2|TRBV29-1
CSVPAGLAGGSGELFF
TGCAGCGTTCCAGCGGGTCTAGCGGGGGGGTCCGGGGAGCTGTTTTTT
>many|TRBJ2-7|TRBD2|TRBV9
CASSVLAGFGEQYF
TGTGCCAGCAGCGTCCTAGCGGGGTTCGGCGAGCAGTACTTC
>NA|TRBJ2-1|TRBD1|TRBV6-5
CASSYRDREDEQFF
TGTGCCAGCAGTTACCGGGACAGGGAAGACGAGCAGTTCTTC
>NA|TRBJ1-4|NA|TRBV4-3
CASSQEGRTNEKLFF
TGCGCCAGCAGCCAAGAGGGCCGGACTAATGAAAAACTGTTTTTT